These T cell receptor beta chains were read from a single sample in a study of technical replicates of blood from several donors. The repertoire was sequenced with immunoSEQ multiplex PCR; TCRdb's copy has only in-frame clones and lacks some. Of over 75,000 clones listed, about 97% are singletons. Material: T cells isolated from PBMCs. Receptors originate from a human donor in good health. CDR3s include the opening cysteine and the closing phenylalanine or tryptophan. Fields, in order: clone size, J gene, V gene, D gene, CDR3 protein, CDR3 DNA. A D gene is named only where the DNA matches it firmly. The size field is filled for only some rows; it gives once, few, many or a size class.

size: -; J: TRBJ2-2; V: TRBV9; D: -; CDR3: CASSVAGTNTGELFF; DNA: TGTGCCAGCAGCGTAGCAGGGACGAACACCGGGGAGCTGTTTTTT
size: -; J: TRBJ2-3; V: TRBV11-1; D: -; CDR3: CASSDYYLDTQYF; DNA: TGTGCCAGCAGCGACTATTACTTAGATACGCAGTATTTT
size: -; J: TRBJ2-2; V: TRBV14; D: TRBD2; CDR3: CASSRARTSGNPISGGELFF; DNA: TGTGCCAGCAGCCGGGCCAGGACTAGCGGGAATCCCATATCGGGCGGGGAGCTGTTTTTT
size: -; J: TRBJ2-7; V: TRBV5-4; D: TRBD2; CDR3: CASSNGLAARYEQYF; DNA: TGTGCCAGCAGCAACGGACTAGCGGCACGATACGAGCAGTACTTC
size: -; J: TRBJ1-5; V: TRBV6-5; D: -; CDR3: CASSKGGNQPQHF; DNA: TGTGCCAGCAGCAAGGGAGGCAATCAGCCCCAGCATTTT
size: -; J: TRBJ2-7; V: TRBV11-3; D: -; CDR3: CASSLDIPSYEQYF; DNA: TGTGCCAGCAGCTTAGATATACCGAGCTACGAGCAGTACTTC
size: -; J: TRBJ1-1; V: TRBV13; D: -; CDR3: CASSSRTGYTEAFF; DNA: TGTGCCAGCAGCTCTAGAACAGGGTACACTGAAGCTTTCTTT
size: -; J: TRBJ2-7; V: TRBV4-2; D: TRBD2; CDR3: CASSLHAGGPGSSYEQYF; DNA: TGTGCCAGCAGCCTTCATGCGGGAGGGCCGGGTAGCTCCTACGAGCAGTACTTC
size: -; J: TRBJ2-7; V: TRBV28; D: TRBD2; CDR3: CASSWGLAGSEQYF; DNA: TGTGCCAGCAGTTGGGGACTAGCGGGGAGCGAGCAGTACTTC
size: -; J: TRBJ1-5; V: TRBV19; D: TRBD1; CDR3: CASETWTGEGQPQHF; DNA: TGTGCCAGTGAAACATGGACAGGGGAAGGTCAGCCCCAGCATTTT
size: -; J: TRBJ1-5; V: TRBV5-1; D: TRBD1; CDR3: CASSQGDGNQPQHF; DNA: TGCGCCAGCAGCCAGGGGGACGGCAATCAGCCCCAGCATTTT
size: -; J: TRBJ1-2; V: TRBV4-1; D: TRBD1; CDR3: CASSQTGQGGGYTF; DNA: TGCGCCAGCAGCCAAACGGGACAGGGGGGTGGCTACACCTTC
size: -; J: TRBJ2-3; V: TRBV6-5; D: -; CDR3: CASSQTPTADTQYF; DNA: TGTGCCAGCAGCCAGACTCCAACGGCAGATACGCAGTATTTT
size: -; J: TRBJ2-7; V: TRBV25-1; D: -; CDR3: CASSEFPGDSPYEQYF; DNA: TGTGCCAGCAGTGAATTCCCCGGTGACAGCCCCTACGAGCAGTACTTC
size: -; J: TRBJ2-1; V: TRBV6-6; D: TRBD2; CDR3: CASSYPSGLNEQFF; DNA: TGTGCCAGCAGTTACCCTAGCGGCCTCAATGAGCAGTTCTTC
size: -; J: TRBJ1-5; V: TRBV19; D: -; CDR3: CASSIADQPQHF; DNA: TGTGCCAGTAGTATAGCGGATCAGCCCCAGCATTTT
size: -; J: TRBJ2-7; V: TRBV21-1; D: -; CDR3: CASSRDREYEQYF; DNA: TGTGCCAGCAGCAGAGACAGGGAATACGAGCAGTACTTC
size: once; J: TRBJ1-1; V: TRBV9; D: -; CDR3: CASSVGGSTEAFF; DNA: TGTGCCAGCAGCGTAGGCGGAAGTACTGAAGCTTTCTTT
size: -; J: TRBJ2-1; V: TRBV30; D: TRBD1; CDR3: CAWRPTGYNEQFF; DNA: TGTGCCTGGAGACCGACAGGGTACAATGAGCAGTTCTTC
size: -; J: TRBJ2-2; V: TRBV28; D: -; CDR3: CASSYLVTGELFF; DNA: TGTGCCAGCAGTTACTTGGTGACCGGGGAGCTGTTTTTT
size: -; J: TRBJ2-3; V: TRBV28; D: -; CDR3: CASSLILADTQYF; DNA: TGTGCCAGCAGTTTAATCCTAGCAGATACGCAGTATTTT
size: -; J: TRBJ2-5; V: TRBV9; D: TRBD1; CDR3: CASSLRDRGQETQYF; DNA: TGTGCCAGCAGCCTCCGGGACAGGGGGCAGGAGACCCAGTACTTC
size: -; J: TRBJ2-7; V: TRBV20-1; D: -; CDR3: CSARATYEQYF; DNA: TGCAGTGCTAGAGCGACTTACGAGCAGTACTTC
size: once; J: TRBJ2-7; V: TRBV19; D: TRBD1; CDR3: CASAGTGGYEQYF; DNA: TGTGCCAGTGCCGGGACAGGGGGTTACGAGCAGTACTTC
size: -; J: TRBJ2-1; V: TRBV28; D: -; CDR3: CASSKAEPYNEQFF; DNA: TGTGCCAGCAGTAAAGCGGAACCCTACAATGAGCAGTTCTTC